This T cell receptor beta chain was recorded in a study of early T cells in non-severe SARS-CoV-2 infection (dated by TCRdb to 2020 to 2022). Some background on the complete study: Bulk RNA from unsorted whole blood was used for TCR sequencing, so alpha and beta chains could not be paired.

What the research found in general, with its limitations: VDJdb matching was skewed toward anti-spike CD8 responses and likely underestimated virus-specific expansions by missing private and CD4 specificities.

Library creation used 5' RACE. Reads for this sample came from a NextSeq 500. Unique molecular identifiers were attached to individual cDNA molecules in the TCR library protocol so that sequencing error and PCR bias could be corrected. Sequencing covered both TCR alpha and beta chains, and within each sample the abundances of alpha and beta sequences were tightly co-correlated. The paper's processing steps were these. V gene, J gene and CDR3 annotation of TCR sequences was performed with Decombinator V4. TCRs were defined as expanded if a significant change between any two time points was detected under a Poisson model with p below 0.0001. Abundances of TCRs were expressed as counts per million after normalisation to the total number of TCRs sequenced in each sample. MAIT TCRs were defined by TRAV1-2 paired with TRAJ12, TRAJ20 or TRAJ33, and iNKT TCRs by TRAV10 paired with TRAJ18. VDJdb, accessed 1 November 2021, was searched for CMV, EBV and SARS-CoV-2 annotated TCRs, with TCRs annotated for multiple antigens excluded. Starting from the raw public reads, TCRdb applied fastp trimming at Q25, assembled clones with MiXCR and retained in-frame beta chains. Every distinct CDR3 protein forms one entry, paired with its most common genes and DNA. TCRdb, not the authors, supplied the V and J calls. For this sample there are some 25,000 distinct CDR3 sequences; roughly 5.6% appear just once. The ten most abundant clones make up 0.92% of the sample.

This clonotype was counted at least ten times. Its antigen specificity is not known. Within one base of it there is no much larger clone, and no base qualities were kept. A case-control design nested within a healthcare worker cohort in London, UK, was used, with weekly nasopharyngeal swab PCR tests and blood sampling performed. Between 23 and 31 March 2020, the week of the UK lockdown, healthcare workers were enrolled and then followed up weekly for as long as 16 weeks. For CDR1 and CDR2, the germline V gene lists ENHRY and SYGVKD. The germline V and J ends show losses of 1 base and 2 bases respectively, and no gene match explains 5 bases of the junction. Including cysteine and phenylalanine, the CDR3 has 16 amino acids. The kept DNA is CDR3 alone, 48 bases in frame from the first base.

The rearranged segments are TRBV10-3 and TRBJ2-5; a stretch of 9 junction bases matches TRBD2. The TCR was taken from an adult who was a healthcare worker with PCR-confirmed SARS-CoV-2 infection or an uninfected control (not recorded which). Sequenced input: whole blood. The CDR3 region reads CAISEFERGAQETQYF. The bases are TGTGCCATCAGTGAGTTCGAGCGGGGGGCGCAAGAGACCCAGTACTTC.